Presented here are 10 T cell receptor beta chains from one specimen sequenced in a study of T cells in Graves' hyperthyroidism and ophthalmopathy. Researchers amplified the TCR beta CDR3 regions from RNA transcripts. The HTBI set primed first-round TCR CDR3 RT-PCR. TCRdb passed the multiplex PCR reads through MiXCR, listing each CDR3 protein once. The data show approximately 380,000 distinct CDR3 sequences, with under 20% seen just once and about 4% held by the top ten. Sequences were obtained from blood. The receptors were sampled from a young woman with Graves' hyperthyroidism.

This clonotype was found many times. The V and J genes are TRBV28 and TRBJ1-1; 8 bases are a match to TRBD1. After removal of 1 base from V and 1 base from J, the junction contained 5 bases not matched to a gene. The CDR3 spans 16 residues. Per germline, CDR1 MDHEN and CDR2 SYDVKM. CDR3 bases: TGTGCCAGCAGTTTATACAGGGGGAAGGGGAACACTGAAGCTTTCTTT. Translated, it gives CASSLYRGKGNTEAFF.

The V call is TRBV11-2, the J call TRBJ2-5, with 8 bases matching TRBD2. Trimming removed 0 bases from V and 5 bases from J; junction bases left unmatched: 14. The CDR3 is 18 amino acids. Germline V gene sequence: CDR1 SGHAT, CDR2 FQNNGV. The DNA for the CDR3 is TGTGCCAGCAGCTTAGAGATACTAGCGGTCCGTCCCAGGGAGACCCAGTACTTC. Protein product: CASSLEILAVRPRETQYF.

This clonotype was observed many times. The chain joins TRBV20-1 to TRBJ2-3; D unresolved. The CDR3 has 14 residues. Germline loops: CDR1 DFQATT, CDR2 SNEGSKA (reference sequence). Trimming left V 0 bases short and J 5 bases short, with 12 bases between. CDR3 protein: CSARDFSAGDTQYF. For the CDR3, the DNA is TGCAGTGCTAGAGATTTTTCGGCTGGAGATACGCAGTATTTT.

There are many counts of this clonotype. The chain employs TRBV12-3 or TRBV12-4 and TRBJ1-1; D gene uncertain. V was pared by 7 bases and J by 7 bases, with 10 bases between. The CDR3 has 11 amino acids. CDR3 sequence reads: CASKRESEAFF. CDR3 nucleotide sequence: TGTGCCAGCAAGAGGGAAAGTGAAGCTTTCTTT.

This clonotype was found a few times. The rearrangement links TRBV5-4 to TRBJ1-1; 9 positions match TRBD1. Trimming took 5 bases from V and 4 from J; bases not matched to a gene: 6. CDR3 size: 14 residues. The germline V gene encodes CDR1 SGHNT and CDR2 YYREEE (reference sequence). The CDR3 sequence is CASSYLTGGTEAFF. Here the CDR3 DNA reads TGTGCCAGCAGTTACCTGACAGGGGGCACTGAAGCTTTCTTT.

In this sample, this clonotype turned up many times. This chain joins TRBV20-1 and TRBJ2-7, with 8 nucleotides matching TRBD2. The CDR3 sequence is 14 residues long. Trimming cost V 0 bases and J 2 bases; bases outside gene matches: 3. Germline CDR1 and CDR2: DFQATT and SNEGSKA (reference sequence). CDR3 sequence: CSARDPGGTYEQYF. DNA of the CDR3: TGCAGTGCTAGAGATCCGGGGGGGACCTACGAGCAGTACTTC.

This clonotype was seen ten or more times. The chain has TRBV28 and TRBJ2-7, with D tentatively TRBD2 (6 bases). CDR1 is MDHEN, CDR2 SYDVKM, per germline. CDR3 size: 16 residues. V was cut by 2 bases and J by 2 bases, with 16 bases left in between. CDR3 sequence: CASSLISGDRAYEQYF. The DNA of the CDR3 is TGTGCCAGCAGTTTAATTTCGGGGGACCGGGCCTACGAGCAGTACTTC.

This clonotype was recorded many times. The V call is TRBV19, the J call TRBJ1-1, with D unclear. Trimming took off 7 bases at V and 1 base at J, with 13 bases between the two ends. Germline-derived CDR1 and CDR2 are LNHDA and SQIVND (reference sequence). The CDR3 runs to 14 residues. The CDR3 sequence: CASTRSMQNTEAFF. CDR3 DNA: TGTGCCAGTACCCGGTCGATGCAGAACACTGAAGCTTTCTTT.

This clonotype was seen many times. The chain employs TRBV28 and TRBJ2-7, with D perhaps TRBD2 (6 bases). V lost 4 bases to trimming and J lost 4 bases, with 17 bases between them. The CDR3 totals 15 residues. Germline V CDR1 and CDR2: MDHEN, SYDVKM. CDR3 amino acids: CASSSAAGYGYEQYF. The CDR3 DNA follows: TGTGCCAGCAGTTCCGCCGCGGGGTACGGGTACGAGCAGTACTTC. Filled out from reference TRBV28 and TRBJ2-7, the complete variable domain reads DVKVTQSSRYLVKRTGEKVFLECVQDMDHENMFWYRQDPGLGLRLIYFSYDVKMKEKGDIPEGYSVSREKKERFSLILESASTNQTSMYLCASSSAAGYGYEQYFGPGTRLTVT.

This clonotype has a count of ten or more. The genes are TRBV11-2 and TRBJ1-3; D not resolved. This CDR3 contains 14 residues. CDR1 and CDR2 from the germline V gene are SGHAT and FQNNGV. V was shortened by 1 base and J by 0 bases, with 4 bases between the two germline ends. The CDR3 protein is CASSLGVSGNTIYF. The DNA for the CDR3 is TGTGCCAGCAGCTTAGGAGTCTCTGGAAACACCATATATTTT.